The rows below give T cell receptor beta chains drawn from one sample of a study of cytomegalovirus exposure and HLA in healthy donors. The table came from immunoSEQ multiplex PCR; TCRdb's copy has only in-frame clones and leaves some out. Of 120,000 or so clones in the sample, less than 80% are singletons; the top ten hold 3.3%. The specimen sequenced was PBMCs. The receptors were gathered from a woman in her forties or fifties in good health and CMV-seronegative. Each CDR3 is given with its conserved first and last residue. The order of the fields is J gene, V gene, clone size, D gene, CDR3 DNA, CDR3 protein. A D gene is named only where the DNA matches it firmly. A row's size may be missing; if present it is once, few, many or a size class.

J: TRBJ1-1
V: TRBV19
size: -
D: -
DNA: TGTGCCACCCATTGGACGGGGGAGGGCACTGAAACTTTCTTT
CDR3: CATHWTGEGTETFF

J: TRBJ2-7
V: TRBV5-8
size: -
D: -
DNA: TGTGCCAGCAGCCCCAGTCACGAGCAGTACTTC
CDR3: CASSPSHEQYF

J: TRBJ2-2
V: TRBV7-9
size: -
D: -
DNA: TGTGCCAGCAGCCCGAGGGTCGGGGAGCTGTTTTTT
CDR3: CASSPRVGELFF

J: TRBJ2-5
V: TRBV6-4
size: -
D: -
DNA: TGTGCCAGCAGTGACGAGGGGGGGATGACCCAGTACTTC
CDR3: CASSDEGGMTQYF

J: TRBJ2-3
V: TRBV28
size: -
D: TRBD2
DNA: TGTGCCAGCAGCCAAAGCGGGGGCACAGATACGCAGTATTTT
CDR3: CASSQSGGTDTQYF

J: TRBJ2-3
V: TRBV7-9
size: -
D: -
DNA: TGTGCCAGCAGCTTAGAGGGGGGGATTGCAGATACGCAGTATTTT
CDR3: CASSLEGGIADTQYF

J: TRBJ2-1
V: TRBV28
size: -
D: -
DNA: TGTGCCAGCAGTCTACCGGGACTGGGGCCCAATGAGCAGTTCTTC
CDR3: CASSLPGLGPNEQFF

J: TRBJ2-3
V: TRBV4-1
size: few
D: -
DNA: TGCGCCAGCAGCCAAGCTGGGACTGGTGATACGCAGTATTTT
CDR3: CASSQAGTGDTQYF

J: TRBJ2-3
V: TRBV29-1
size: -
D: TRBD2
DNA: TGCAGCAACGGACTAGCGGGACGCACAGATACGCAGTATTTT
CDR3: CSNGLAGRTDTQYF

J: TRBJ2-1
V: TRBV9
size: -
D: TRBD2
DNA: TGTGCCAGCAGTATCTCGAGGACTAGCAGCAATGAGCAGTTCTTC
CDR3: CASSISRTSSNEQFF

J: TRBJ1-2
V: TRBV15
size: few
D: -
DNA: TGTGCCACCAGCAAGAGACAGAAAAAATATGGCTACACCTTC
CDR3: CATSKRQKKYGYTF

J: TRBJ1-5
V: TRBV4-3
size: few
D: TRBD1
DNA: TGCGCCAGCAGCCAGGACAGGGGAAATGGCAATCAGCCCCAGCATTTT
CDR3: CASSQDRGNGNQPQHF

J: TRBJ2-7
V: TRBV11-2
size: -
D: -
DNA: TGTGCCAGCAGCTCGGTCCCGGGCGGGCTGAGCTCCTACGAGCAGTACTTC
CDR3: CASSSVPGGLSSYEQYF

J: TRBJ2-7
V: TRBV28
size: -
D: TRBD1
DNA: TGTGCCAGCAGTTTACCTACCACAGGGGTCCACGAGCAGTACTTC
CDR3: CASSLPTTGVHEQYF

J: TRBJ2-1
V: TRBV5-1
size: -
D: TRBD2
DNA: TGCGCCAGCAGCTTGCGACAGGGTCGCGGGAGGGCCGACAATGAGCAGTTCTTC
CDR3: CASSLRQGRGRADNEQFF

J: TRBJ1-2
V: TRBV29-1
size: -
D: TRBD1
DNA: TGCAGCGGTGCAGACAGGGGTGGCTACACCTTC
CDR3: CSGADRGGYTF

J: TRBJ1-1
V: TRBV18
size: -
D: TRBD1
DNA: TGTGCCAGCTCATCCGACAGGGGGAGAATAAACACTGAAGCTTTCTTT
CDR3: CASSSDRGRINTEAFF

J: TRBJ1-1
V: TRBV5-1
size: -
D: TRBD1
DNA: TGCGCCAGCAGCTTCGGGACAGGGTCGGCGAACACTGAAGCTTTCTTT
CDR3: CASSFGTGSANTEAFF

J: TRBJ2-1
V: TRBV7-8
size: -
D: -
DNA: TGTGCCAGCAGCTTAGCTCCTACTAGGGCGGTCGTTGGTGAGCAGTTCTTC
CDR3: CASSLAPTRAVVGEQFF

J: TRBJ1-5
V: TRBV7-8
size: -
D: TRBD1
DNA: TGTGCCAGCAGCCAAGACCGCATCGGGACAGGGGGCGCGACCCAGCATTTT
CDR3: CASSQDRIGTGGATQHF

J: TRBJ1-5
V: TRBV27
size: -
D: -
DNA: TGTGCCAGCAGTCCATCTGTTTCGGGGTCTGCCCCAACCAATCAGCCCCAGCATTTT
CDR3: CASSPSVSGSAPTNQPQHF

J: TRBJ2-7
V: TRBV6-5
size: -
D: -
DNA: TGTGCCAGCAGTTTCGACAGAACCTACGAGCAGTACTTC
CDR3: CASSFDRTYEQYF